What follows are 5 T cell receptor beta chains derived from one specimen sequenced in a study of shared clonotypes between healthy human individuals. Sequencing was performed with immunoSEQ multiplex PCR; in TCRdb, only in-frame clones are kept and a portion is missing. Of fewer than 600,000 clones in the sample, just over 75% are singletons; the top ten hold about 12%. The material sequenced was PBMCs. The receptors here all came from a woman in her forties in good health. Some clones in this sample may be carry-over from other donors' samples.

The chain couples TRBV28 to TRBJ1-2; maybe TRBD1 (5 bases). Between the trimmed V and J ends, which lost 5 bases and 4 bases, there was a span of 17 bases. The length of the CDR3 is 15 residues. CDR1 and CDR2 from the germline V gene are MDHEN and SYDVKM. The CDR3 reads CASSPGGRQGYGYTF. The CDR3 bases are TGTGCCAGCAGTCCCGGAGGGCGTCAGGGCTATGGCTACACCTTC.

The J gene is TRBJ1-2, the V gene TRBV5-4, with 7 bases lining up with TRBD1. The V gene's germline CDR1 is SGHNT and CDR2 YYREEE (reference sequence). This CDR3 has 14 amino acids. With V trimmed by 4 bases and J by 5 bases, 8 bases remained unmatched. The CDR3 here is CASSVGTESYGYTF. In nucleotides, the CDR3 is TGTGCCAGCAGCGTGGGGACAGAATCTTATGGCTACACCTTC.

The genes are TRBV4-1 and TRBJ2-7; D remains ambiguous. The length of the CDR3 is 15 residues. Trimming took 0 bases from V and 5 from J, leaving 14 bases between them. Germline V gene sequence: CDR1 MGHRA, CDR2 YSYEKL. CDR3 amino acids: CASSQDPLGRDEQYF. For the CDR3, the DNA is TGCGCCAGCAGCCAAGATCCCCTAGGACGCGACGAGCAGTACTTC.

This clone was observed at least ten times. The rearrangement links TRBV4-3 to TRBJ1-1; D is unresolved. This CDR3 region has 11 residues. The V end was cut by 0 bases, the J end by 8 bases, with 4 bases between. The V gene's germline CDR1 is LGHNA and CDR2 YSLEER. The CDR3 DNA reads as TGCGCCAGCAGCCAAGATCGGGAAGCTTTCTTT. Residues: CASSQDREAFF.

This clone was recorded many times. The sample contains more than one DNA sequence encoding this CDR3. V gene TRBV28 combines with J gene TRBJ2-2, with D perhaps TRBD2 (5 bases). The V and J ends lost 6 bases and 2 bases respectively, with 7 bases between them. CDR1 and CDR2 (germline): MDHEN, SYDVKM. The CDR3 contains 13 residues. The CDR3 DNA is TGTGCCAGCAGCGAGGGAAACACCGGGGAGCTGTTTTTT. Translation gives CASSEGNTGELFF. Together with reference TRBV28 and TRBJ2-2, the CDR3 gives the full variable domain: DVKVTQSSRYLVKRTGEKVFLECVQDMDHENMFWYRQDPGLGLRLIYFSYDVKMKEKGDIPEGYSVSREKKERFSLILESASTNQTSMYLCASSEGNTGELFFGEGSRLTVL.